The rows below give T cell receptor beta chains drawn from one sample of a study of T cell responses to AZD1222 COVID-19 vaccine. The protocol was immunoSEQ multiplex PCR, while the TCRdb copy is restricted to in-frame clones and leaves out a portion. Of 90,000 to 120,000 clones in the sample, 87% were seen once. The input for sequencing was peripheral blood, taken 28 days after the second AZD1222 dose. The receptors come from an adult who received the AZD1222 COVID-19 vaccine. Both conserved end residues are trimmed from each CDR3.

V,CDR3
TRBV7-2,ASSFSNGNQPQH
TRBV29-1,SVVLANEQF
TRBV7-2,ASSLGSSNTEAF
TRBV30,AWRGRGPNTEAF
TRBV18,ASSPTWRFTDTQY
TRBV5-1,ASSLDRGLDEQF
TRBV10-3,AISEQGREQY
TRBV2,ASTGLATLSSYEQY
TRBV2,ASSEGGLSNQPQH
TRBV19,ASSSGQGVVELF
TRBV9,ASSVGAGEHYT
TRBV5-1,ASSRGQGLSDSTEAF
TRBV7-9,ASSPTARYEQY
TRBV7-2,ASSLTGDYGNTIY
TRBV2,ASKTGGSSYNSPLH
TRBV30,AWSVWGYGYT
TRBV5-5,ASSFWDREGAEAF
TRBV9,ASSPQVEDTQY
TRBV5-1,ASSLGQSYEQY
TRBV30,AWRGLNEKLF
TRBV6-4,ASSESGGGFYEQY
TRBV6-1,ASSEGGGVEQY
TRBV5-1,ASSPRINQGDTIY
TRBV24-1,ATSDSQGAPMNTEAF
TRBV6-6,ASNWGPESSYEQY
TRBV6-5,ASRTGDSNYGYT
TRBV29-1,SVEGFGGDGYT
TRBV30,AWSGGGRSGGYT
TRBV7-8,ASSLTGASTEAF
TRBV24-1,ATSATGLTTGDTQY
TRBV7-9,ASSLGDRGRAYEQY
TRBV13,ASSPCPYEQY
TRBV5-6,ASTLPGQNYGYT
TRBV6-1,ASSETGVNQPQH
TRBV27,ASSIYRGPEQF
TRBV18,ASSPIQGSDTGELF
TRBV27,ASSSLDKAGANVLT
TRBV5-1,ASSFQTGVSEAF
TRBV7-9,ASSYREGEGKETQY
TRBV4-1,ASSPLQGNDSPLH
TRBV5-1,ASSLITGGSAEAF
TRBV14,ASSRDSSYEQY
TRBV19,ASSEGTARSYEQY
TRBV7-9,ASSFRGLEGYGYT
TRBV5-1,ASSSVGGGREKLF
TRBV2,ASSESAGPVSPLH
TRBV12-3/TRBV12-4,ASSTGGNYGYT
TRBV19,ASRLIVGLPNTGELF
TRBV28,AGTTGSGNQPQH
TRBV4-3,ASSQDGASGVGDEQF
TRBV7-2,ASSSRQGRNSPLH
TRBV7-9,ASSPPDRRAANEQF
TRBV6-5,ASSSREGGGYT
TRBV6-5,ASGQGVSPLH
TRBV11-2,ASSLGGGAYEQY
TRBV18,ASSPGSGVGIYEQY
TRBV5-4,ASSLGAIAGPGELF
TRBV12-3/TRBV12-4,ASSFGMNTEAF
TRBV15,ATLGGGGRYNEQF